The 10 T cell receptor beta chains in this list originate from one sample, sequenced in a study of T cells in localized non-small cell lung cancer. Profiling relied on immunoSEQ multiplex PCR, and the TCRdb table lists in-frame clones only, not all of them. The repertoire consists of under 35,000 clones, with under 95% occurring once and the leading ten covering under 30%. This material consisted of peripheral blood, taken before any cancer treatment. These receptors were collected from a female donor over 55 with stage I lung adenocarcinoma.

V is TRBV6-1 and J is TRBJ2-1, with 9 bases identical to TRBD2. J gave up 8 bases and V 6 bases, and 8 bases lay outside the gene matches. The CDR3 covers 14 residues. Germline V gene lookup returns CDR1 MNHNS and CDR2 SASEGT. CDR3 nucleotide sequence: TGTGCCAGCAGCCTGGGACTAGCCCCCCATGAGCAGTTCTTC. This translates into CASSLGLAPHEQFF.

This chain links TRBV4-1 with TRBJ1-5; 8 positions agree with TRBD1. Trimming removed 3 bases from V and 6 bases from J; junction bases left unmatched: 10. The CDR3 is made up of 16 amino acids. CDR1 and CDR2 from the germline V gene are MGHRA and YSYEKL. This CDR3 is CASSQEPADRAQPQHF. DNA for the CDR3: TGCGCCAGCAGCCAGGAACCAGCGGACAGGGCTCAGCCCCAGCATTTT.

The chain couples TRBV11-2 to TRBJ2-5; no clear D gene. V dropped 1 base and J dropped 3 bases, with 9 bases sitting between them. Germline assignment: CDR1 SGHAT and CDR2 FQNNGV. CDR3 size: 14 residues. The CDR3 is CASSLAPSKETQYF. DNA of the CDR3: TGTGCCAGCAGCTTAGCTCCAAGTAAAGAGACCCAGTACTTC.

The V and J genes are TRBV10-3 and TRBJ2-1, with 8 nucleotides matching TRBD1. V gave up 7 bases and J gave up 8 bases; unmatched junction bases: 7. In germline, CDR1 is ENHRY, CDR2 SYGVKD. The CDR3 loop spans 13 amino acids. The CDR3 DNA reads as TGTGCCATCAAGGACAGGGACATCGATGAGCAGTTCTTC. It encodes CAIKDRDIDEQFF.

The rearrangement uses TRBV5-1 and TRBJ2-4; 9 nucleotides line up with TRBD1. The CDR3 covers 14 residues. With 4 bases clipped from V and 7 bases from J, the junction kept 6 bases outside the gene matches. The germline CDR1 and CDR2 sequences are SGHRS and YFSETQ. The CDR3: CASSPGTGFNIQYF. In DNA, the CDR3 is TGCGCCAGCAGCCCGGGGACAGGGTTTAACATTCAGTACTTC.

The V gene is TRBV30, the J gene TRBJ1-3; D is ambiguous. CDR1 and CDR2 (germline): GTSNPN, SVGIG (reference sequence). The CDR3 spans 13 residues. Trimming cost V 0 bases and J 7 bases, with 10 bases left between them. DNA of the CDR3: TGTGCCTGGAGTGTCGCAGATCGCAACACCATATATTTT. This encodes CAWSVADRNTIYF. The complete variable domain, with remaining parts taken from reference TRBV30 and TRBJ1-3, reads SQTIHQWPATLVQPVGSPLSLECTVEGTSNPNLYWYRQAAGRGLQLLFYSVGIGQISSEVPQNLSASRPQDRQFILSSKKLLLSDSGFYLCAWSVADRNTIYFGEGSWLTVV.

This chain links TRBV10-2 with TRBJ2-1; TRBD2 aligns across 11 bases. CDR1 is WSHSY and CDR2 is SAAADI in the germline V gene. The CDR3 length is 15 residues. V trimming: 3 bases; J trimming: 5 bases; junction bases outside the gene matches: 3. CDR3 sequence reads: CASSDGTSGNNEQFF. DNA of the CDR3: TGCGCCAGCAGTGACGGGACTAGCGGTAACAATGAGCAGTTCTTC.

This rearrangement joins TRBV11-2 to TRBJ1-2; D is uncertain. This CDR3 contains 15 residues. V shed 0 bases and J shed 4 bases, with 12 bases lying between them. Germline-derived CDR1 and CDR2 are SGHAT and FQNNGV. The chain's CDR3 is CASSLEEAPIYGYTF. The CDR3 coding sequence is TGTGCCAGCAGCTTAGAGGAGGCGCCGATCTATGGCTACACCTTC.

The chain combines TRBV6-6 with TRBJ2-7, with TRBD1 matching 8 bases. This CDR3 spans 16 amino acids. After removal of 2 bases from V and 2 bases from J, the junction contained 8 bases not matched to a gene. Germline V gene lookup returns CDR1 MNHNY and CDR2 SVGAGI (reference sequence). CDR3 region: CASSYGTGASTYEQYF. The CDR3 nucleotides read TGTGCCAGCAGTTACGGGACAGGTGCATCGACCTACGAGCAGTACTTC.

The sample holds a few counts of this clone. This sequence joins TRBV6-1 and TRBJ1-2; a possible D gene is TRBD1 (6 bases). Germline V CDR1 and CDR2: MNHNS, SASEGT. The CDR3 contains 14 residues. V dropped 6 bases and J dropped 2 bases, with 13 bases sitting between them. The CDR3 DNA reads as TGTGCCAGCAGCTGGGAGGGGGGAAACTATGGCTACACCTTC. Its protein is CASSWEGGNYGYTF.